This is a list of T cell receptor beta chains from one sample in a study of shared clonotypes between healthy human individuals. TCRdb keeps only in-frame clones here, not all; method: immunoSEQ multiplex PCR. Counted here are about 2.4 million clones, roughly 93% occurring once; the ten biggest clones make up approximately 0.36%. Input material: naive CD4+ T cells from PBMCs. Every receptor here comes from a man aged 18 to 30 in good health. Some clones in this sample may be carry-over from other donors' samples. CDR3s include the opening cysteine and the closing phenylalanine or tryptophan. A D gene is named only where the DNA matches it firmly. A clone size is listed for some rows: how often the clone was seen (once, few, many), or a class if it is expanded.

>TRBJ2-7|TRBV5-1|TRBD1|once
TGCGCCAGCAGCCTCGGACAGGGATTGGACTACGAGCAGTACTTC
CASSLGQGLDYEQYF
>TRBJ2-3|TRBV19|TRBD1|.
TGTGCCAGTAGTGTGACAGGGGGCTTTCAAGATACGCAGTATTTT
CASSVTGGFQDTQYF
>TRBJ2-3|TRBV7-3|.|once
TGTGCCAGCAGCTTACAGGGTAGCACAGATACGCAGTATTTT
CASSLQGSTDTQYF
>TRBJ1-2|TRBV28|TRBD1|.
TGTGCCAGCAGTTTGCCACAGGGGGTGAGTCTGGTCTATGGCTACACCTTC
CASSLPQGVSLVYGYTF
>TRBJ1-1|TRBV18|TRBD1|.
TGTGCCAGCTCACTGGGGACAGGGGTGTGGGGAGACACTGAAGCTTTCTTT
CASSLGTGVWGDTEAFF
>TRBJ2-3|TRBV5-5|TRBD2|.
TGTGCCAGCAGCACTATAGCGGGAGGGGTAGATACGCAGTATTTT
CASSTIAGGVDTQYF
>TRBJ2-5|TRBV28|TRBD1|.
TGTGCCAGCAGTCCGACAGGGGCGCAGCGTCGAGAGACCCAGTACTTC
CASSPTGAQRRETQYF
>TRBJ2-2|TRBV19|.|.
TGTGCCAGTAGACGAGGGGAACTGGGCACCGGGGAGCTGTTTTTT
CASRRGELGTGELFF
>TRBJ2-1|TRBV19|TRBD1|.
TGTGCCAGTAGGAGGGACAGGTTCGATGAGCAGTTCTTC
CASRRDRFDEQFF
>TRBJ1-2|TRBV7-3|TRBD1|.
TGTGCCAGCAGCTCGGGACAGGGTTATGGCTACACCTTC
CASSSGQGYGYTF
>TRBJ2-7|TRBV5-1|TRBD2|.
TGCGCCAGCAGCTTAAAAACTAGCGGGAGTGCCTACGAGCAGTACTTC
CASSLKTSGSAYEQYF
>TRBJ2-7|TRBV5-1|TRBD1|.
TGCGCCAGCAGGGATCGACAGGGGGCGGACGAGCAGTACTTC
CASRDRQGADEQYF
>TRBJ1-5|TRBV28|.|.
TGTGCCAGCAGTTTACTCATACGGGGGAGGGATCAGCCCCAGCATTTT
CASSLLIRGRDQPQHF
>TRBJ2-7|TRBV5-4|TRBD1|.
TGTGCCAGCAGCTTGGTGGACAGGGGGCGCGAGCAGTACTTC
CASSLVDRGREQYF
>TRBJ2-1|TRBV7-9|.|.
TGTGCCAGCAGCTTAGACAACAATGAGCAGTTCTTC
CASSLDNNEQFF
>TRBJ2-1|TRBV5-4|.|.
TGTGCCAGCAGTTCTTGGGTTTACAATGAGCAGTTCTTC
CASSSWVYNEQFF
>TRBJ2-3|TRBV25-1|TRBD2|.
TGTGCCAGCAGTGAATCCGCGGGAGAGGTAGATACGCAGTATTTT
CASSESAGEVDTQYF
>TRBJ1-1|TRBV10-3|.|.
TGTGCCATCAGTGAGATGAATACTTACACTGAAGCTTTCTTT
CAISEMNTYTEAFF
>TRBJ2-7|TRBV19|.|.
TGTGCCAGTAGTATATTGAACGGACCCTACGAGCAGTACTTC
CASSILNGPYEQYF
>TRBJ1-1|TRBV29-1|.|.
TGCAGCGTTGGCAGGGCCATTGGCACTGAAGCTTTCTTT
CSVGRAIGTEAFF
>TRBJ1-2|TRBV19|.|.
TGTGCCAGTAGTATATATGCCGAAGGCTATGGCTACACCTTC
CASSIYAEGYGYTF
>TRBJ1-2|TRBV19|TRBD1|.
TGTGCCAGTAGTACCTACTGGGACAGCACCAACTATGGCTACACCTTC
CASSTYWDSTNYGYTF
>TRBJ2-1|TRBV19|TRBD2|.
TGTGCCAGTAGTATCGGCGGGAGTTCCGGTGAGCAGTTCTTC
CASSIGGSSGEQFF
>TRBJ1-3|TRBV6-6|.|.
TGTGCCAGCAGTTACTCGATCGGAAACACCATATATTTT
CASSYSIGNTIYF
>TRBJ1-5|TRBV6-6|TRBD1|.
TGTGCCAGCAGCCGACAGGGGAGGGGTCAGCCCCAGCATTTT
CASSRQGRGQPQHF
>TRBJ1-1|TRBV5-1|TRBD1|.
TGCGCCAGCAGCTTGCTTCAGGGGGCAGGAAACACTGAAGCTTTCTTT
CASSLLQGAGNTEAFF
>TRBJ2-1|TRBV25-1|TRBD2|.
TGTGCCAGTAGTGGGGCAACGGGAGGAACCTACAATGAGCAGTTCTTC
CASSGATGGTYNEQFF
>TRBJ2-7|TRBV2|.|.
TGTGCCAGCAGCTGGGACACCTCCTACGAGCAGTACTTC
CASSWDTSYEQYF
>TRBJ1-2|TRBV7-9|TRBD1|.
TGTGCCAGCAGCTCCCAGGGGGCAGGGGCTGGCTATGGCTACACCTTC
CASSSQGAGAGYGYTF
>TRBJ1-5|TRBV6-6|.|.
TGTGCCAGCAGTTGGTTGGGACGTAATAGCAATCAGCCCCAGCATTTT
CASSWLGRNSNQPQHF
>TRBJ2-1|TRBV5-4|TRBD1|.
TGTGCCAGCAGCCAAATGACAGGGTTTTCTGACAATGAGCAGTTCTTC
CASSQMTGFSDNEQFF
>TRBJ2-3|TRBV20-1|.|.
TGCAGTGCCCCATACACAGATACGCAGTATTTT
CSAPYTDTQYF
>TRBJ1-4|TRBV7-8|.|once
TGTGCCAGCAGCTTACCCGGGGCGGCAACTAATGAAAAACTGTTTTTT
CASSLPGAATNEKLFF
>TRBJ1-1|TRBV2|.|.
TGTGCCCTGGGAGCTAAATTGAACACTGAAGCTTTCTTT
CALGAKLNTEAFF
>TRBJ2-7|TRBV6-5|.|.
TGTGCCAGCAGTTACTCGTGGCAGGGATCCTACGAGCAGTACTTC
CASSYSWQGSYEQYF
>TRBJ2-5|TRBV18|.|.
TGTGCCAGCTCACCACCGGACGCCCGCGGCGAGACCCAGTACTTC
CASSPPDARGETQYF
>TRBJ2-7|TRBV9|.|.
TGTGCCAGCAGCGTCTATCAGGGTTTGGGCAACGAGCAGTACTTC
CASSVYQGLGNEQYF
>TRBJ2-7|TRBV10-3|TRBD2|.
TGTGCCATCAGTGAGTGGACTAGCGGGAGGGACTACGAGCAGTACTTC
CAISEWTSGRDYEQYF
>TRBJ2-1|TRBV27|TRBD2|.
TGTGCCAGCAGTTCCCCACGGACTAGCGGGAGGTTTGGGAAGGAGCAGTTCTTC
CASSSPRTSGRFGKEQFF
>TRBJ2-7|TRBV6-6|TRBD2|.
TGTGCCAGCAGTAACAATAGCGGGAAGCAGTACTTC
CASSNNSGKQYF
>TRBJ1-1|TRBV2|.|.
TGTGCCAGCCAAGTAGAGGGGAACACTGAAGCTTTCTTT
CASQVEGNTEAFF
>TRBJ2-2|TRBV5-1|.|.
TGCGCCAGCAGCCCTTTCGCCGGGGAGCTGTTTTTT
CASSPFAGELFF
>TRBJ2-1|TRBV9|TRBD2|.
TGTGCCAGCAGCCCTAGAGGACTAGCGGGAGGACTCAATGAGCAGTTCTTC
CASSPRGLAGGLNEQFF
>TRBJ2-3|TRBV5-1|.|once
TGCGCCAGCAGCTTGGACGGGAGCACAGATACGCAGTATTTT
CASSLDGSTDTQYF
>TRBJ2-7|TRBV7-8|TRBD2|.
TGTGCCAGCAGCTTCGGGAGGGGGGGTGGTCTGGAGCAGTACTTC
CASSFGRGGGLEQYF
>TRBJ2-5|TRBV5-1|TRBD2|once
TGCGCCAGCAGCTTGAAGACTAGCGGGAGGGCCGGTGAGACCCAGTACTTC
CASSLKTSGRAGETQYF
>TRBJ1-5|TRBV5-1|.|.
TGCGCCAGCAGCTCGGACGGGGGCAATCAGCCCCAGCATTTT
CASSSDGGNQPQHF
>TRBJ2-5|TRBV12-5|.|.
TGTGCTAGTGGCACTGGGACCTTAGGGGAGACCCAGTACTTC
CASGTGTLGETQYF
>TRBJ1-3|TRBV28|.|.
TGTGCCAGCAGTTTGCAGACTTTCTCTGGAAACACCATATATTTT
CASSLQTFSGNTIYF
>TRBJ1-1|TRBV28|.|.
TGCGCGACACGTGGGGGGGACGTATGGACTGAAGCTTTCTTT
CATRGGDVWTEAFF